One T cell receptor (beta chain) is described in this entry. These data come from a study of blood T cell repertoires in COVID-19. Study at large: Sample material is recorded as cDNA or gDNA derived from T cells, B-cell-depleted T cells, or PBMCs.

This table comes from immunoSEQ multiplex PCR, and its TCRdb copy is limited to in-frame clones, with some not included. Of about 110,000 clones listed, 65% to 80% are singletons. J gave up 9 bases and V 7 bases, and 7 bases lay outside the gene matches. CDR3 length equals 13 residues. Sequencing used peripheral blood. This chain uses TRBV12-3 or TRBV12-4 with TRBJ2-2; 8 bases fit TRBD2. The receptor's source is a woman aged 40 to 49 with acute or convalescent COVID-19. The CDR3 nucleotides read TGTGCCAGCACCACCCGGGGGGGCCGGGAGCTGTTTTTT. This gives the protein CASTTRGGRELFF.